Only a few counts were recorded for the clone carrying this T cell receptor (beta chain). Its specificity is unknown. This sample stems from a study of beta chain features in type 1 diabetes. The study, taken as a whole, reports: Fewer junction insertions and more nucleotide deletions appeared in type 1 diabetes patients. Highly expressing activated T cells could be over-counted with a cDNA template. People with Type 1 diabetes carried modestly yet significantly shorter TCRB CDR3s in all four CD4+ subsets. The naive, central memory and Treg TCRB repertoires looked more alike in patients than they did in healthy donors.

The sequenced template was cDNA made from the entire isolated RNA. Repertoires were generated with immunoSEQ multiplex PCR, while TCRdb's copy carries only in-frame clones and drops some. Here the sample spans some 640,000 clones, more than 12% being singletons. V was pared by 3 bases and J by 0 bases, with 8 bases between. From germline, CDR1 is SQVTM and CDR2 ANQGSEA. This CDR3 is 13 amino acids long. This sequence originates from a man aged 18-30 years with type 1 diabetes. What was sequenced was naive CD4+ T cells from blood. J is TRBJ1-1 and V is TRBV29-1; D remains ambiguous. The CDR3 region is CSVESRMNTEAFF. The CDR3 nucleotides read TGCAGCGTTGAGTCTCGGATGAACACTGAAGCTTTCTTT.